This T cell receptor (beta chain) was sequenced for a study of human T cells and chemical hapten exposure. This sample's time point: pre-sensitization, week 0. The treatment here: therapeutic diphenylcyclopropenone sensitization with weekly scalp DPC. Findings and caveats of the study: Versus controls, expanded TCRs had significantly more large CDR3 similarity clusters.

Each CDR3 protein is one row after TCRdb ran MiXCR on the RACE reads. The profile shows tens of thousands of distinct CDR3 sequences, over 9.5% of them singletons. This clonotype was seen many times. Its cognate antigen is unknown. The CDR3 runs 15 residues. Germline-derived CDR1 and CDR2 are MNHEY and SMNVEV (reference sequence). J lost 8 bases, V lost 4 bases, and 6 bases had no gene match. The origin of this receptor is a woman between 45 and 65 years old with alopecia areata. Some clones in this sample may be carry-over from other donors' samples. The chain employs TRBV27 and TRBJ1-6, with 9 bases lining up with TRBD1. Material: whole blood, obtained in connection with sensitization to the hapten diphenylcyclopropenone (DPC). The CDR3 DNA is TGTGCCAGCAGTTCGGGACAGGGAAAAGATTCACCCCTCCACTTT. As protein: CASSSGQGKDSPLHF.